This T cell receptor (beta chain) was documented in a study of response to subunit inactivated influenza vaccine. This CDR3 is 13 amino acids long. The V end was cut by 5 bases, the J end by 4 bases, with 8 bases between. This clonotype has only a few counts. What it binds is not known. TCRdb reprocessed the RT-PCR reads via MiXCR and lists one record per CDR3 protein. The sample includes roughly 500,000 distinct CDR3 sequences, around a quarter of them seen just once. Study findings and constraints: Each seasonal influenza vaccination recruits few new T cells, the authors suggested.

This sample was also put to use in a study of T cells expressing NK-cell markers. From that report: UMIs were included in TCR beta cDNA generated by 5'RACE template switching.

This TCR was recovered from a man aged 50-60 years who received an inactivated influenza vaccine. Specimen: CD4+ T cells sorted from PBMCs, collected 11 to 12 days after vaccination. The chain combines TRBV12-3 or TRBV12-4 with TRBJ1-4; the D is unclear. CDR3 amino acids: CASSVGYNEKLFF. The CDR3 region has the DNA TGTGCCAGCAGTGTCGGTTATAATGAAAAACTGTTTTTT.